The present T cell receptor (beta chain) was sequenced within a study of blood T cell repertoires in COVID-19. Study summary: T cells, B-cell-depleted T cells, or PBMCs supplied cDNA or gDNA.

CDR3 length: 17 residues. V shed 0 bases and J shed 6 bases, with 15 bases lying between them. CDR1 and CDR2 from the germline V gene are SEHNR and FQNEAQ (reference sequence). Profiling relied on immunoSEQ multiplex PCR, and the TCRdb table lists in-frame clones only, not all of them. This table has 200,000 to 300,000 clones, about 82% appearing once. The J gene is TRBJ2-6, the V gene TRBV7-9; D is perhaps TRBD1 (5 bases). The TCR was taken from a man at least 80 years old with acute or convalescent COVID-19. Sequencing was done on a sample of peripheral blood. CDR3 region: CASSLAVRDPEANVLTF. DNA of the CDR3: TGTGCCAGCAGCTTAGCAGTCAGGGATCCGGAGGCCAACGTCCTGACTTTC.